This TCR beta chain comes out of a study of blood T cell repertoires in COVID-19. Turning to the study itself: Sites across the United States, Italy and Spain contributed samples from acute and convalescent COVID-19. Sources were T cells, B-cell-depleted T cells, or PBMCs; the material itself was cDNA or gDNA.

The CDR3 totals 12 residues. Germline assignment: CDR1 WSHSY and CDR2 SAAADI. Trimming removed 5 bases at V and 8 bases at J, with 12 bases between. Patients at the Seattle site were enrolled during active infection and followed longitudinally. TCRdb keeps only in-frame clones here, not all; method: immunoSEQ multiplex PCR. The repertoire holds around 200,000 clones, with 86% as singletons. The sequence came from a woman between 55 and 75 years old with COVID-19, enrolled during active disease. This rearrangement joins TRBV10-2 to TRBJ1-1, with D perhaps TRBD1 (6 bases). The sequenced sample was peripheral blood. CDR3 protein: CASSRQVPEAFF. CDR3 bases: TGCGCCAGCAGTAGACAGGTTCCCGAAGCTTTCTTT.